What follows describes a single TCR beta chain. The antigen is undetermined. This entry comes from a study of CD8 T cells in Susac syndrome. Study findings and constraints: The study acknowledged a relatively small number of individuals in its TCR sequencing and HLA analysis.

The T cells that were sequenced for TCR beta were CD8+ and CD4+ cells from blood. Random hexamers were used to reverse transcribe roughly 0.5 to 1 ug of RNA. TCRdb reprocessed the immunoSEQ multiplex PCR reads via MiXCR and lists one record per CDR3 protein. The data contain roughly 180,000 distinct CDR3 sequences, around 94% of them singletons. V shed 6 bases and J 2 bases; nucleotides not matched to a gene: 4. Germline lookup yields CDR1 LNHDA and CDR2 SQIVND (reference sequence). This CDR3 region has 15 residues. What was sequenced was CD4+ T cells from PBMCs. The TCR originated in a human donor in good health. The rearrangement joins TRBV19 to TRBJ1-5, with 10 bases lining up with TRBD1. The CDR3 DNA is TGTGCCAGTAGCCCCGGGACAGGGGGCAATCAGCCCCAGCATTTT. Residues: CASSPGTGGNQPQHF.